The source of this T cell receptor beta chain is a study of blood T cell repertoires in COVID-19. Study-wide background: The United States, Italy and Spain provided the acute and convalescent COVID-19 samples. In each case, the material was cDNA or gDNA derived from T cells, B-cell-depleted T cells, or PBMCs.

Per the original methods: Amplification with reference gene primers provided the estimates of nucleated cell counts. TCRdb keeps only in-frame clones here, not all; method: immunoSEQ multiplex PCR. D and trimming were read from the DNA, whereas the V and J calls and clone size are those reported in that table. The sample yields approximately 340,000 clones, just over 90% seen once. Participants' reported clinical history set cohort assignment. Germline loops: CDR1 SGHRS, CDR2 YFSETQ. Losses at the gene ends were 2 bases for V and 0 bases for J; bases not matched to a gene: 3. The CDR3 totals 16 residues.

The V call is TRBV5-1, the J call TRBJ1-1, with TRBD1 matching over 11 bases. The TCR sequence derives from a woman aged 40 to 50 who had been exposed to COVID-19. Source material: PBMCs or T cells enriched from blood (not recorded which). CDR3 protein: CASSFGTGGVNTEAFF. The DNA of the CDR3 is TGCGCCAGCAGCTTCGGGACAGGGGGAGTGAACACTGAAGCTTTCTTT.